This T cell receptor (beta chain) came from a study of cytomegalovirus exposure and HLA in healthy donors. The CDR3 is 14 amino acids. Germline CDR1 and CDR2: MGHDK and SYGVNS. The germline V and J ends were trimmed by 3 bases and 5 bases, with 14 bases remaining between them. PCR amplification relied on 60 Vbeta primers (plus 13 Jbeta primers). The repertoire was sequenced with immunoSEQ multiplex PCR; TCRdb's copy has only in-frame clones and lacks some. The table lists more than 95,000 clones, roughly three quarters of them singletons. This TCR was recovered from a man in his thirties or forties in good health and CMV-seropositive. The chain recombines TRBV25-1 with TRBJ2-7; TRBD2 might be the D (7 bases). The specimen was PBMCs. In nucleotides, the CDR3 is TGTGCCAGCAGTGAGAGGGGGACTATTAACGAGCAGTACTTC. Translation: CASSERGTINEQYF.